This T cell receptor beta chain stems from a study of blood T cell repertoires in COVID-19. Background on the study: Acute-phase and convalescent COVID-19 samples originated in the United States, Italy and Spain. From T cells, B-cell-depleted T cells, or PBMCs came the material, which was cDNA or gDNA.

Between the trimmed V and J ends, which lost 5 bases and 6 bases, there was a span of 14 bases. This CDR3 is 14 amino acids long. CDR1 SGHNT and CDR2 YENEEA come from the germline V gene. In the original workflow: Counts of nucleated cells, estimated from reference gene primer amplification, were obtained. The table came from immunoSEQ multiplex PCR; TCRdb's copy has only in-frame clones and leaves some out. The V and J calls and the clone size are those of that table, but D and trimming were determined from the DNA. The top ten clones hold 0.65% to 0.95% of a sample with around 120,000 clones, approximately 70% of them seen once.

The V and J genes are TRBV11-3 and TRBJ2-1; a weak D match, TRBD1 (7 bases). Sequences were obtained from peripheral blood. This sequence was found in a human donor with acute or convalescent COVID-19. The donor label of this sample is uncertain. The DNA of the CDR3 is TGTGCCAGCAGCCGGCGACAGGGAGGCAATGAGCAGTTCTTC. It codes for CASSRRQGGNEQFF.